This TCR beta chain appears in the sequencing data of a study of CD8 T cells in Susac syndrome. V was cut by 1 base and J by 7 bases, with 23 bases left in between. CDR1 DFQATT and CDR2 SNEGSKA come from the germline V gene (reference sequence). The CDR3 extends over 16 amino acids. An amount of RNA that ranged from roughly 0.5 to 1 ug was reverse transcribed with random hexamers. TCRdb re-called the immunoSEQ multiplex PCR reads with MiXCR, one entry per CDR3 protein. The data show about 83,000 distinct CDR3 sequences, with roughly 96% seen just once and around 0.43% held by the top ten. V and J are TRBV20-1 and TRBJ2-7; no firm D call. Material: CD8+ T cells from PBMCs. The clonotype comes from a human donor with Susac syndrome. CDR3 sequence reads: CSARGPTSSRIWEQYF. The CDR3 bases are TGCAGTGCTAGAGGCCCCACGTCTTCCCGGATATGGGAGCAGTACTTC.